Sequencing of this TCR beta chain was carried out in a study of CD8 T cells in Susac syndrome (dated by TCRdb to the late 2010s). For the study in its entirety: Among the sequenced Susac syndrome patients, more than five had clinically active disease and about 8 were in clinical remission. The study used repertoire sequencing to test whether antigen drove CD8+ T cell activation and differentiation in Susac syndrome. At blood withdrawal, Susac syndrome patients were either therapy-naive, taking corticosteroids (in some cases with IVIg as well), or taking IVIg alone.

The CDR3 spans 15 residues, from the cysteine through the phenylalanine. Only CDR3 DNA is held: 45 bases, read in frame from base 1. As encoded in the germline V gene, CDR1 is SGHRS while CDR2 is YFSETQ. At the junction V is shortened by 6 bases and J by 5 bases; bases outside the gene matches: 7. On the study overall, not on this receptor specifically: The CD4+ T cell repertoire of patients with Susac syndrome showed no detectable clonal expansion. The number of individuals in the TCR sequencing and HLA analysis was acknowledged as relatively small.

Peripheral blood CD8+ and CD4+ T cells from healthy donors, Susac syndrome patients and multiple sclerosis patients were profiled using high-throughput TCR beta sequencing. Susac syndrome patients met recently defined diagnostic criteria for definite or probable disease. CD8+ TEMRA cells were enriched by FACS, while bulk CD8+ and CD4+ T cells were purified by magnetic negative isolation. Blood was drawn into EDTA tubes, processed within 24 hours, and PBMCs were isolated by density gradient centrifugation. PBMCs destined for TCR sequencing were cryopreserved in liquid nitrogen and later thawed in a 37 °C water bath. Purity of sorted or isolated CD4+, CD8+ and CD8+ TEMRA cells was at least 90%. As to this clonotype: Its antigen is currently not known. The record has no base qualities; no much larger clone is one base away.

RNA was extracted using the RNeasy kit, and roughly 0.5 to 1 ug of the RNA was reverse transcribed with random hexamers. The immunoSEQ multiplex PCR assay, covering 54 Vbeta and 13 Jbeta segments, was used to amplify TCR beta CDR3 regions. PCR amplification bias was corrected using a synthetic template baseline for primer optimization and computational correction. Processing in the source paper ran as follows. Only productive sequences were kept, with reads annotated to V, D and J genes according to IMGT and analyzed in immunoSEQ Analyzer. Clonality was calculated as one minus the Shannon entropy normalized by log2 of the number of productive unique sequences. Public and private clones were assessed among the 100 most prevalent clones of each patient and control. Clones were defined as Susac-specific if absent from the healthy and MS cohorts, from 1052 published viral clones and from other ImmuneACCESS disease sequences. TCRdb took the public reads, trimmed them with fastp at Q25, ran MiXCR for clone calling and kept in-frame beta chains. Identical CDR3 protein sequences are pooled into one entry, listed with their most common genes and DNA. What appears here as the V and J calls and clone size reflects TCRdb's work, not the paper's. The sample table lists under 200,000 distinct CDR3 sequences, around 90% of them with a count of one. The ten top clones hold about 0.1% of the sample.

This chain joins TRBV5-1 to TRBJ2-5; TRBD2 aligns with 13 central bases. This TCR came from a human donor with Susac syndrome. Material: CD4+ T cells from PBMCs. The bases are TGCGCCAGCATAGGACTAGCGGGAGCCGTGGAGACCCAGTACTTC. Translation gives CASIGLAGAVETQYF.